This T cell receptor (beta chain) was documented in a study of shared clonotypes between healthy human individuals. The assay was immunoSEQ multiplex PCR, and TCRdb's table has in-frame clones only and misses some. The sample comprises some 2,500,000 clones, roughly 92% of which are singletons, and 0.37% rests with the top ten. The CDR3 loop spans 14 amino acids. CDR1 SGHNT and CDR2 YYREEE come from the germline V gene (reference sequence). V lost 2 bases and J 2 bases, leaving 9 bases between the germline ends. The V call is TRBV5-4, the J call TRBJ2-3; no clear D gene. The TCR comes from a man between 18 and 35 years old in good health. Some clones in this sample may be carry-over from other donors' samples. The sequenced sample was naive CD4+ T cells from PBMCs. Subset described: CD45RA+ positively selected. CDR3 sequence: CASSFYRYTDTQYF. The CDR3 region has the DNA TGTGCCAGCAGCTTTTACAGATACACAGATACGCAGTATTTT. Combining the CDR3 with reference TRBV5-4 and TRBJ2-3 gives the whole variable domain ETGVTQSPTHLIKTRGQQVTLRCSSQSGHNTVSWYQQALGQGPQFIFQYYREEENGRGNFPPRFSGLQFPNYSSELNVNALELDDSALYLCASSFYRYTDTQYFGPGTRLTVL.